This note documents a single T cell receptor (beta chain) sequence. Its specificity is not known. The data were obtained in a study of naive and memory T cell subsets. Study-wide results and limits: Expression changes during T cell differentiation may affect RNA-based TCR counts.

The beta constant-region primer was an equimolar mix of two oligonucleotides covering TRBC1 and TRBC2. MiXCR, run by TCRdb on the UMI-ligation and nested PCR reads, gives a single entry per CDR3 protein. The sample holds about 21,000 distinct CDR3 sequences, 9.5% to 12% seen once. This CDR3 is built from 13 residues. Germline loops: CDR1 SEHNR, CDR2 FQNEAQ (reference sequence). After the first PCR, alpha and beta chain libraries were processed separately. The specimen sequenced was central memory CD8+ T cells from blood. The chain joins TRBV7-9 to TRBJ1-2; D not resolved. The TCR comes from a human donor in good health. CDR3 in DNA: TGTGCAGTCGCCGGTGGGTCGGCAAACGGCTACACCTTC. Protein: CAVAGGSANGYTF.